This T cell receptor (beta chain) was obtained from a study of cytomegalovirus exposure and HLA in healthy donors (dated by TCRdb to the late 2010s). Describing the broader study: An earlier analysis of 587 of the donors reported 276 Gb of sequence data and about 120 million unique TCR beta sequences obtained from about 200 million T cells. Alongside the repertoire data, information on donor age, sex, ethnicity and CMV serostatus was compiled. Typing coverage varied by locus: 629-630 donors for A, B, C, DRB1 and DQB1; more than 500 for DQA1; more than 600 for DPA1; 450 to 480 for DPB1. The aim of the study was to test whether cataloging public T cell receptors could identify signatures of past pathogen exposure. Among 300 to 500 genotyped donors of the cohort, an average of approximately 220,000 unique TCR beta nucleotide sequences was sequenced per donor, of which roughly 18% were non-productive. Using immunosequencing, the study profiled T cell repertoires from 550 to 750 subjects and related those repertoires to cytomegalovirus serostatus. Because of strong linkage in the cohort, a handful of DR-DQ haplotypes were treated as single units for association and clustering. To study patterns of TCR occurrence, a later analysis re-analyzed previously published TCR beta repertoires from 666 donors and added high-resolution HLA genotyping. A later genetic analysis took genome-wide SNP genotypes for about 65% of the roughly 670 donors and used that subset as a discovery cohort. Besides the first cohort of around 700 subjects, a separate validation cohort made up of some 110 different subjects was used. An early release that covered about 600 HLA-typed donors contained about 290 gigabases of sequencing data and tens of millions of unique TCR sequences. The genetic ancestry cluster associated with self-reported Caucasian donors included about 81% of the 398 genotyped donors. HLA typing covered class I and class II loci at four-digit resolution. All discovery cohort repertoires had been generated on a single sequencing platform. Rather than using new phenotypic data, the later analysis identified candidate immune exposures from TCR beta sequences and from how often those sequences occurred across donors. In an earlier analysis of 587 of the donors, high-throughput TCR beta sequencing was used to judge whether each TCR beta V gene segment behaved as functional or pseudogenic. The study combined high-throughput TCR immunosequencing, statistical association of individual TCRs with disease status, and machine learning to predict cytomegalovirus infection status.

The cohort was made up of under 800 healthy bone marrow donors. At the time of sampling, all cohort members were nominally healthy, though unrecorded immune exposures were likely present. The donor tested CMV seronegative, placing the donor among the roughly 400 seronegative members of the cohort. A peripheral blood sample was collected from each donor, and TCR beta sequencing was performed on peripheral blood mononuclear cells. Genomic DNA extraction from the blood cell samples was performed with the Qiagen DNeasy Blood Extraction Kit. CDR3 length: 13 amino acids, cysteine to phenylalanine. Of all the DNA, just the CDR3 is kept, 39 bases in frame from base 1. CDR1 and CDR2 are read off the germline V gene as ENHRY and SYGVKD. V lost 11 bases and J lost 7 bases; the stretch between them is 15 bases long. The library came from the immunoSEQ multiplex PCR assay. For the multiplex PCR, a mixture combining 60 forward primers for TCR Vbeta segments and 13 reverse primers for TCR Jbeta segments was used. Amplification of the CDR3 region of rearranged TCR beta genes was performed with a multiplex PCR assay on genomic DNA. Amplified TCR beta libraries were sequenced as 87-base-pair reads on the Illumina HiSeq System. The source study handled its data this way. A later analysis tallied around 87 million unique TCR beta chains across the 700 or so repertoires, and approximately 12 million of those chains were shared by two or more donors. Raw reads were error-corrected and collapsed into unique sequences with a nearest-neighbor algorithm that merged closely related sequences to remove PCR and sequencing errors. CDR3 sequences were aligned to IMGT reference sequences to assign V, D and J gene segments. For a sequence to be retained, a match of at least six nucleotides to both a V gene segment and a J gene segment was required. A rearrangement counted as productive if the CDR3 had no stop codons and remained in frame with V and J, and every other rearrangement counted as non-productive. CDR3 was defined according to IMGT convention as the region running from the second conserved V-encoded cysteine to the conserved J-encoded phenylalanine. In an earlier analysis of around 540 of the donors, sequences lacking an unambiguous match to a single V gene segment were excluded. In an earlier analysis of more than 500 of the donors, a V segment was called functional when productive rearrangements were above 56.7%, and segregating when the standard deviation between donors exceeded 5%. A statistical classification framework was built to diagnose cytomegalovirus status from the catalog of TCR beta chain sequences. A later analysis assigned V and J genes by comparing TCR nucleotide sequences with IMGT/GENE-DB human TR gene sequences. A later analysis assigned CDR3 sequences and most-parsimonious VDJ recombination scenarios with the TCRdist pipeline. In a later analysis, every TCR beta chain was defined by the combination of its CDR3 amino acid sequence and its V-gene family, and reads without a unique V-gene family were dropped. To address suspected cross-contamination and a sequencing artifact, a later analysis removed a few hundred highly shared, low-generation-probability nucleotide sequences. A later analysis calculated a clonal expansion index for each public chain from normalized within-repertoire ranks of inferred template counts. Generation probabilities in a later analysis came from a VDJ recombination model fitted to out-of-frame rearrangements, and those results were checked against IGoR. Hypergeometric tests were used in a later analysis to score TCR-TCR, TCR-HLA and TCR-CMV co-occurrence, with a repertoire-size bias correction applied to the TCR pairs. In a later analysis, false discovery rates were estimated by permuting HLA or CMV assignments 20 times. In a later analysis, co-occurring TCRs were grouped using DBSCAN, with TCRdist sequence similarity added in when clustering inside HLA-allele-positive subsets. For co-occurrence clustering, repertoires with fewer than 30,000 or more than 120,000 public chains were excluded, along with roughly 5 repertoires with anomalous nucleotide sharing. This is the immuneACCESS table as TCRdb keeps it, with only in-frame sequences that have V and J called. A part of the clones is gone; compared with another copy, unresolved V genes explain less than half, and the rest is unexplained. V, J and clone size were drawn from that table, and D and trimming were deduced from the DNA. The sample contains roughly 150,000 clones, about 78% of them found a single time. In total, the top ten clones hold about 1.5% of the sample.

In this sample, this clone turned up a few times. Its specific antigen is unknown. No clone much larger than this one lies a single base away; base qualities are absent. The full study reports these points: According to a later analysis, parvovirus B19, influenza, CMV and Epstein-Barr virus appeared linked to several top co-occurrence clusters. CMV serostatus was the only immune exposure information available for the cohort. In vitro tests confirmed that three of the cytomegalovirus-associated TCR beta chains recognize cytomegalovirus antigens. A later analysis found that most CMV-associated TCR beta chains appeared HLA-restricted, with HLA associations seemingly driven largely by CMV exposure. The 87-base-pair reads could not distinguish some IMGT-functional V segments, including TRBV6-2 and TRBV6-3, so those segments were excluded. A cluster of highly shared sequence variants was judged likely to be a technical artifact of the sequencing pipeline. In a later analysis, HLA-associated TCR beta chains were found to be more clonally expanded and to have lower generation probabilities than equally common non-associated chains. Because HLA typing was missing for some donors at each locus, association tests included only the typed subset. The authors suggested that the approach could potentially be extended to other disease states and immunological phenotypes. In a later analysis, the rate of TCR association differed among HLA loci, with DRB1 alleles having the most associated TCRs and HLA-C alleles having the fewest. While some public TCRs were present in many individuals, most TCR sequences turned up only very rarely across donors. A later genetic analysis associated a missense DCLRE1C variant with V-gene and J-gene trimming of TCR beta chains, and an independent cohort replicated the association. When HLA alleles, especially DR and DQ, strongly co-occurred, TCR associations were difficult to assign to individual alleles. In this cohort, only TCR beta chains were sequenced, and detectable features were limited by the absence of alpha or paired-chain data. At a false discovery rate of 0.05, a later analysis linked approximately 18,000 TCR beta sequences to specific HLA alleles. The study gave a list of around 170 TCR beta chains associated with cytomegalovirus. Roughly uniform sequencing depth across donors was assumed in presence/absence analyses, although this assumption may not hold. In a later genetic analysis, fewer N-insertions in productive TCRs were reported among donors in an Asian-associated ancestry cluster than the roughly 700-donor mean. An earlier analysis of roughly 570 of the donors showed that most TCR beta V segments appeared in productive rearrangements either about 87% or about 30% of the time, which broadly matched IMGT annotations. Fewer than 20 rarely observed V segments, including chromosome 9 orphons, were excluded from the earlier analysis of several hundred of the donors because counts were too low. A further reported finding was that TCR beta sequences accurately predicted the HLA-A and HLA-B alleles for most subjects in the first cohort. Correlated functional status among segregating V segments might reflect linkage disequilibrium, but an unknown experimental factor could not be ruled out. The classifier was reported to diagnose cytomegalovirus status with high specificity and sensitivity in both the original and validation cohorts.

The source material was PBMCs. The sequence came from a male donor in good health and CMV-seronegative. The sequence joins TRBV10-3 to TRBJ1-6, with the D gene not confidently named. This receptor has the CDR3 CASREDRNSPLHF. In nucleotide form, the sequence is TGTGCCTCCCGGGAGGATCGAAATTCACCCCTCCACTTT.